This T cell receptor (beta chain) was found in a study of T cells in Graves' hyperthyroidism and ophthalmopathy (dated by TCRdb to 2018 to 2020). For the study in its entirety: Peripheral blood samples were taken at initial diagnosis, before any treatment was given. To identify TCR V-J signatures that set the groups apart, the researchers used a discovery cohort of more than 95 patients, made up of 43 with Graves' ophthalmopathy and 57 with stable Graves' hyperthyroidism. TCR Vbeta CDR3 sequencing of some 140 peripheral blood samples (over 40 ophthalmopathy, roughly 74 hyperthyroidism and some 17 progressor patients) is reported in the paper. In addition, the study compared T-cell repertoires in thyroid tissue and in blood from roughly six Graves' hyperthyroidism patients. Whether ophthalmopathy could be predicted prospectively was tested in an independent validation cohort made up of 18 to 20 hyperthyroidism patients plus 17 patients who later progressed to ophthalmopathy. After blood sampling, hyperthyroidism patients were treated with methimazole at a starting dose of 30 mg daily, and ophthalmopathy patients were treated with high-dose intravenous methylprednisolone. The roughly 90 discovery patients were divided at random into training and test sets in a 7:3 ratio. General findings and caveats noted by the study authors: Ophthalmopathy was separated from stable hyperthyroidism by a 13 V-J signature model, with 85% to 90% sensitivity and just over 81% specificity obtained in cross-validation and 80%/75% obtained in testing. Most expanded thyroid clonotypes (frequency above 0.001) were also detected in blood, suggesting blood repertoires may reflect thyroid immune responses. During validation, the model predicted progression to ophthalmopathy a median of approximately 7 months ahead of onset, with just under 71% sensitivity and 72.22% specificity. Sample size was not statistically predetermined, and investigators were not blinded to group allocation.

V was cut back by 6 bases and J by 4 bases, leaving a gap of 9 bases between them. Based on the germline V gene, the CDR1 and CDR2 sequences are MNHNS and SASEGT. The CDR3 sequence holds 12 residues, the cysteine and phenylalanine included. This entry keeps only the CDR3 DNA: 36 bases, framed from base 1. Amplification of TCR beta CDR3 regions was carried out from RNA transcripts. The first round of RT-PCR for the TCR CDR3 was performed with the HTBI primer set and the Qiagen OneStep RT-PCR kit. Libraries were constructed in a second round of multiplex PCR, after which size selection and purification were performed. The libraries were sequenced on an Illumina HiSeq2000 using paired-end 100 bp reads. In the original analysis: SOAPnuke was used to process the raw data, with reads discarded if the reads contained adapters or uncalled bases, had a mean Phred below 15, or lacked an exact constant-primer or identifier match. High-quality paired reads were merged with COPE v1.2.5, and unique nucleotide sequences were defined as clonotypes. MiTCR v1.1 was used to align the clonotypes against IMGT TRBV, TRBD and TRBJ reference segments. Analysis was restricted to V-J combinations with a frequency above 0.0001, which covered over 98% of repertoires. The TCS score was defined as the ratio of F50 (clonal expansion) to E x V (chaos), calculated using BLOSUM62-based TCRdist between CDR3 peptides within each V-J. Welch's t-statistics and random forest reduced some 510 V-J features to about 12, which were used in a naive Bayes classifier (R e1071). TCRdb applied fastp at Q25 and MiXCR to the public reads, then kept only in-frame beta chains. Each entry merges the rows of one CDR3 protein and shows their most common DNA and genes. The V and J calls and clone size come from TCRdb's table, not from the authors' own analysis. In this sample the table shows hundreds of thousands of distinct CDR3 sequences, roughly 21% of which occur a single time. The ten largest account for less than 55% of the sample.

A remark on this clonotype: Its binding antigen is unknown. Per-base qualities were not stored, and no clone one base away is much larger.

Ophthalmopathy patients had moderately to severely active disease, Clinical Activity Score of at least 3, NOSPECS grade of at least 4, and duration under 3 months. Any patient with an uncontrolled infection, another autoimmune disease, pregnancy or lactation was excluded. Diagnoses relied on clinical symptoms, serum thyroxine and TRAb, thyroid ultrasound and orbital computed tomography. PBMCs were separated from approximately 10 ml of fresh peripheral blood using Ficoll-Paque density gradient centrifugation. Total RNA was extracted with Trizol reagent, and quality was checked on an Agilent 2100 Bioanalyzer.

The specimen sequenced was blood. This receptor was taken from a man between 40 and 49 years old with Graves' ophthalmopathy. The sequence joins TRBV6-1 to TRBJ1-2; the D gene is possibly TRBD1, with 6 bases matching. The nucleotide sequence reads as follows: TGTGCCAGCAGACAGGGTGTCTATGGCTACACCTTC. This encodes CASRQGVYGYTF.